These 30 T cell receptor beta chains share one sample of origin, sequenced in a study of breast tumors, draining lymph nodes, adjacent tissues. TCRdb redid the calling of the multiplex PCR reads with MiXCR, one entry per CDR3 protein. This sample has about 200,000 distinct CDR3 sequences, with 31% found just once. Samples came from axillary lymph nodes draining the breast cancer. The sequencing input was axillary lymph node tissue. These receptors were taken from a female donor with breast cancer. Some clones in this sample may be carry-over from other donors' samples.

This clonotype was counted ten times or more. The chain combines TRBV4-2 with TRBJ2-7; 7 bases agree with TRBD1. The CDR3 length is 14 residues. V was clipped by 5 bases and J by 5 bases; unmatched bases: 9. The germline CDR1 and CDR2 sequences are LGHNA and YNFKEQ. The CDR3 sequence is CASSSRQGIDEQYF. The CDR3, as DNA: TGTGCCAGCAGCTCCCGACAGGGAATCGACGAGCAGTACTTC.

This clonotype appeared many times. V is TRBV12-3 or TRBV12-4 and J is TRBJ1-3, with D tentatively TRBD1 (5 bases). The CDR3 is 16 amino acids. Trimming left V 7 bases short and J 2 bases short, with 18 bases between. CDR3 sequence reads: CASTSFGGSAGNTIYF. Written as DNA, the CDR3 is TGTGCCAGCACCTCCTTCGGGGGGTCTGCTGGAAACACCATATATTTT.

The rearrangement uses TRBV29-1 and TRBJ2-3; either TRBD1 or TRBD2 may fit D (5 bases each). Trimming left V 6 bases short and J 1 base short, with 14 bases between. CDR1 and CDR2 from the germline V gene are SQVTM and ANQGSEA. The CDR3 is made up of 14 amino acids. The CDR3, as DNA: TGCAGCGTATCATGGGACGGACGCACAGATACGCAGTATTTT. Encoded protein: CSVSWDGRTDTQYF.

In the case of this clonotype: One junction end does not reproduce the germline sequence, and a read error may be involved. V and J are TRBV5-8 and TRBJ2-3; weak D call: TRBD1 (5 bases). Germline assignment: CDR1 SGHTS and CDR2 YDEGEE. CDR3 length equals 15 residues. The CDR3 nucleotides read TGTGCCAGCAGCTTCCCGACGGCACCCACAGGTACGCAGTATTTT. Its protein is CASSFPTAPTGTQYF.

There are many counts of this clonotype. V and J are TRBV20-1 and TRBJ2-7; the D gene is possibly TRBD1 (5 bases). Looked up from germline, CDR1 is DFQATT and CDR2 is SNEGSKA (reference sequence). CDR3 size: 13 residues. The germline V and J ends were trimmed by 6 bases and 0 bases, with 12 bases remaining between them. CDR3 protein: CSAEQESSYEQYF. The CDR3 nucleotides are TGCAGTGCAGAACAGGAGAGCTCCTACGAGCAGTACTTC.

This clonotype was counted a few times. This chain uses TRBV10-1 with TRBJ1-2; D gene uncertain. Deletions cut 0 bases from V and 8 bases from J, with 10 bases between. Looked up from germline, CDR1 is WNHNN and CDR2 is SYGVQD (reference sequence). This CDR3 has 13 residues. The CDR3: CASSESGNGGYTF. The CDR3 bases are TGCGCCAGCAGTGAGTCTGGGAACGGGGGCTACACCTTC.

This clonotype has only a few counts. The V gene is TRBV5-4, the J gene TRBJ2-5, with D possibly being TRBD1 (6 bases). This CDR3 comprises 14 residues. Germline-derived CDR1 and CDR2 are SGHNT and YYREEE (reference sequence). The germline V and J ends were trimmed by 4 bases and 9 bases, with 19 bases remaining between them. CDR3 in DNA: TGTGCCAGCAGCGTTACAGGGTTGGGTTTGGCCCAGTACTTC. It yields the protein CASSVTGLGLAQYF.

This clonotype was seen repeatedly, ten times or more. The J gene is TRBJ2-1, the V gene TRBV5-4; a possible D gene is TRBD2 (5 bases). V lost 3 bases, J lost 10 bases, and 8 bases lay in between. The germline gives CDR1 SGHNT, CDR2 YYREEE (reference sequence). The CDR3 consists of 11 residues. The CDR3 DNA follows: TGTGCCAGCAGCTCTAGGGAGGAGCAGTTCTTC. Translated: CASSSREEQFF.

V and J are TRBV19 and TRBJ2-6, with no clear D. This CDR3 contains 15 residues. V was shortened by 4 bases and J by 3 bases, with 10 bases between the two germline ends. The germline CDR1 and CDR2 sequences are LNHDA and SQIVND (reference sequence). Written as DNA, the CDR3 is TGTGCCAGTAGTACAGACACCTTTGGGGCCAACGTCCTGACTTTC. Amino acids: CASSTDTFGANVLTF.

The CDR3 DNA reads TGTGCCAGCAGCCCCCTTCGACAGGGATTCTCCGAAGCTTTCTTT. It specifies CASSPLRQGFSEAFF. This sequence joins TRBV6-5 and TRBJ1-1; 7 nucleotides match TRBD1. The CDR3 loop spans 15 amino acids. V trimming: 6 bases; J trimming: 8 bases; junction bases outside the gene matches: 15. Germline CDR1 is MNHEY and CDR2 is SVGAGI.

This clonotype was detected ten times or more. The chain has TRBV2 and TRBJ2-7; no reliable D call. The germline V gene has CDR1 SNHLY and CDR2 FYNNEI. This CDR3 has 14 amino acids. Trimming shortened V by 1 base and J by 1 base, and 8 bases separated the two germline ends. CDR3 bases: TGTGCCAGCAGTGAAGGTAGTCTATCCTACGAGCAGTACTTC. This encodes CASSEGSLSYEQYF. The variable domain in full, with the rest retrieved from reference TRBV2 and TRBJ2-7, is EPEVTQTPSHQVTQMGQEVILRCVPISNHLYFYWYRQILGQKVEFLVSFYNNEISEKSEIFDDQFSVERPDGSNFTLKIRSTKLEDSAMYFCASSEGSLSYEQYFGPGTRLTVT.

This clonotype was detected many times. The CDR3 sequence: CASSPQGSYEQYF. In DNA, the CDR3 is TGTGCCAGCAGCCCCCAGGGATCCTACGAGCAGTACTTC. The chain has TRBV3-1 and TRBJ2-7; TRBD1 might be the D (5 bases). V dropped 4 bases and J dropped 1 base, with 8 bases sitting between them. The CDR3 spans 13 residues. CDR1 LGHDT and CDR2 YNNKEL come from the germline V gene (reference sequence).

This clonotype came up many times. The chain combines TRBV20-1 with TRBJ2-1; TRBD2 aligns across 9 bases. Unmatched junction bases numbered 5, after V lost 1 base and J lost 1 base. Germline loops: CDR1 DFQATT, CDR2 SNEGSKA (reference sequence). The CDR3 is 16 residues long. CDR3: CSARVGSGSSYNEQFF. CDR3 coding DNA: TGCAGTGCTAGAGTTGGTAGCGGGAGTTCCTACAATGAGCAGTTCTTC.

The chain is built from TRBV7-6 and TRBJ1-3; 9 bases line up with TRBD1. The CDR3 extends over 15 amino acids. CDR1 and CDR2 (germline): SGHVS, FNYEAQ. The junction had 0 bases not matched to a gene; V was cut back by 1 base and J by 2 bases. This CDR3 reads CASSLGQGAGNTIYF. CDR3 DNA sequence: TGTGCCAGCAGCTTAGGACAGGGGGCTGGAAACACCATATATTTT.

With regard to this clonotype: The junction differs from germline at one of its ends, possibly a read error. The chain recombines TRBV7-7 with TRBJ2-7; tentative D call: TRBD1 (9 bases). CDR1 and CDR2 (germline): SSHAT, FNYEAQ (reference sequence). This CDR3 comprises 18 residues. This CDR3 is CASSLEGLAGDRAYEQYF. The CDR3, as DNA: TGTGCTAGCAGCTTAGAAGGACTAGCTGGGGACAGGGCCTACGAGCAGTACTTC.

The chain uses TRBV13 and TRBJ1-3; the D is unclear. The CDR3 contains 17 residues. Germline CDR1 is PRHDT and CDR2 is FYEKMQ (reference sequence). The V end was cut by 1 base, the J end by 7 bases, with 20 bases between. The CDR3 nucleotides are TGTGCCAGCAGCTTAGTTTCGTGGCTTTCAGGCGCGAACACCATATATTTT. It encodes CASSLVSWLSGANTIYF.

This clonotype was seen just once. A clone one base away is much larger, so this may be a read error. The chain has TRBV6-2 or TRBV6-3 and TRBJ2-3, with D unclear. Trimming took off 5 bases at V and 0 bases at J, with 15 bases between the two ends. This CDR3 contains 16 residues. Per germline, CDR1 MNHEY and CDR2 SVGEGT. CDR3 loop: CASSHEFLSSTDTQYF. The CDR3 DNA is TGTGCCAGCAGTCACGAGTTCCTATCTAGCACAGATACGCAGTATTTT.

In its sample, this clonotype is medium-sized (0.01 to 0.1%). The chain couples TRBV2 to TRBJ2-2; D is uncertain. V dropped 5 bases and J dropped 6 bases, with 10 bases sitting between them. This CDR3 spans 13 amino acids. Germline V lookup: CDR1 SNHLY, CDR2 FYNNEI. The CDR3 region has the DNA TGTGCCAGCAGTACGACTCGCCCCGGGGAGCTGTTTTTT. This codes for CASSTTRPGELFF. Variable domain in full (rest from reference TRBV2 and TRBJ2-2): EPEVTQTPSHQVTQMGQEVILRCVPISNHLYFYWYRQILGQKVEFLVSFYNNEISEKSEIFDDQFSVERPDGSNFTLKIRSTKLEDSAMYFCASSTTRPGELFFGEGSRLTVL.

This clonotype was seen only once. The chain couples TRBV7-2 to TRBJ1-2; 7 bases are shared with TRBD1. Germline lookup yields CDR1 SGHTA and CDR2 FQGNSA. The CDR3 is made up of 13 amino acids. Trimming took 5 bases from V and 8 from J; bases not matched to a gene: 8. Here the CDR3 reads CASSLTGVRGYTF. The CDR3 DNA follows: TGTGCCAGCAGCCTCACAGGGGTGAGGGGCTACACCTTC.

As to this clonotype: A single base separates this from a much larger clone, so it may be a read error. The CDR3 DNA sequence: TGTGTCAGCAGCTCATTGACAGCGGAAGCTTTCTTT. Its protein is CVSSSLTAEAFF. The J gene is TRBJ1-1, the V gene TRBV7-2, with D possibly TRBD1 on 5 matching bases. The germline gives CDR1 SGHTA, CDR2 FQGNSA. This CDR3 spans 12 amino acids.

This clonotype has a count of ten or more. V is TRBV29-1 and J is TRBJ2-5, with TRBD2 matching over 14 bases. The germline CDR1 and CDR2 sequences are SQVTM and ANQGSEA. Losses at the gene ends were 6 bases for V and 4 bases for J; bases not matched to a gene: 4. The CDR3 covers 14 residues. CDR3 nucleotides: TGCAGCGTGAAGACTAGCGGGAGGGGAGAGACCCAGTACTTC. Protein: CSVKTSGRGETQYF.

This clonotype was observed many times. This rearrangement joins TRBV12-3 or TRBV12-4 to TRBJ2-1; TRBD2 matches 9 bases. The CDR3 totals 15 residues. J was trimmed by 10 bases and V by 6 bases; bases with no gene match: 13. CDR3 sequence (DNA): TGTGCCAGCAGCAACGTAGCGGGGGTCCTCGAGGAGCAGTTCTTC. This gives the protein CASSNVAGVLEEQFF.

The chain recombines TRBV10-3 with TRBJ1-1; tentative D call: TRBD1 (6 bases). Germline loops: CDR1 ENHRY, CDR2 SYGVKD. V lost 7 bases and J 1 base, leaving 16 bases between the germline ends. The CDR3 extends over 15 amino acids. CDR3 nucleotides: TGTGCCATCAAGGGGGAGGAGGGGGGGAACACTGAAGCTTTCTTT. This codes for CAIKGEEGGNTEAFF.

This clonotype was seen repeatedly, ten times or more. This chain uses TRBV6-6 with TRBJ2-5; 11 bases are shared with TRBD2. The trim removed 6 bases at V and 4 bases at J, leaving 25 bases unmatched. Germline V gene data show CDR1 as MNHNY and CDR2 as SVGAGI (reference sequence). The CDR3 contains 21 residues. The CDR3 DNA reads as TGTGCCAGCAGCCGAGGGCGCCCGGGGGGACTAGCGGTTGAACGGGGAGAGACCCAGTACTTC. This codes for CASSRGRPGGLAVERGETQYF.

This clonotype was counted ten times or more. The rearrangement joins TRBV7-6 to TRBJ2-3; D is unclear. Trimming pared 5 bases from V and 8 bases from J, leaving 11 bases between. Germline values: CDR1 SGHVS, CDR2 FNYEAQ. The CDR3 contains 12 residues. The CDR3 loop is CASSPALGTQYF. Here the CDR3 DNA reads TGTGCCAGCAGCCCGGCCTTGGGTACGCAGTATTTT.

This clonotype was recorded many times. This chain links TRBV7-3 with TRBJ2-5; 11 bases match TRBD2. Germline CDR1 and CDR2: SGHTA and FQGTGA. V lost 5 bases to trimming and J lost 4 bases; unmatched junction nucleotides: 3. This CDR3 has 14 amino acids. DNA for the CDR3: TGTGCCAGCAGCCCCGGACTAGCGGGAGAGACCCAGTACTTC. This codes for CASSPGLAGETQYF.

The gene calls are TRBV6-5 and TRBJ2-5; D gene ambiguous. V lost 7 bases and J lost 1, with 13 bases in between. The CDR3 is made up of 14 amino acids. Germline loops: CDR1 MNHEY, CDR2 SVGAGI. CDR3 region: CASTSMESQETQYF. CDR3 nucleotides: TGTGCCAGCACCTCCATGGAGTCCCAAGAGACCCAGTACTTC.

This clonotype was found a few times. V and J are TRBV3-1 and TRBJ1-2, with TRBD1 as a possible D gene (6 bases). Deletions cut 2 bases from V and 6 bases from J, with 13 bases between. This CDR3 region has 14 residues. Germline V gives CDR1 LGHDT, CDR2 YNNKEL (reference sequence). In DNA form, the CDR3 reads TGTGCCAGCAGCCAAAAGGACAGCTGGGATGGCTACACCTTC. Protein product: CASSQKDSWDGYTF.

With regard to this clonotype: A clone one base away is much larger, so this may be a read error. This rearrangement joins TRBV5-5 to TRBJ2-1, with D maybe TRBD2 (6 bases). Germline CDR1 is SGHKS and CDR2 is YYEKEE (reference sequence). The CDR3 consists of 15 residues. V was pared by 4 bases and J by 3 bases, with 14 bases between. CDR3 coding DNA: TGTGCCAGCAGCCCGAGACAGACTAGCTACAATGAGCAGTTCTTC. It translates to CASSPRQTSYNEQFF.

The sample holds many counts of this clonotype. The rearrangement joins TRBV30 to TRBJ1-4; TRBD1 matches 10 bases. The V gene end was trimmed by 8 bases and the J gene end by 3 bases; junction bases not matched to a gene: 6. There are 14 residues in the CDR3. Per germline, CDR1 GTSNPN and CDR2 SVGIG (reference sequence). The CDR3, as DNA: TGTGCCATGGGACAGGGGATGGCTAATGAAAAACTGTTTTTT. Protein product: CAMGQGMANEKLFF. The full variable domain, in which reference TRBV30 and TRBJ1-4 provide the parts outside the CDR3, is SQTIHQWPATLVQPVGSPLSLECTVEGTSNPNLYWYRQAAGRGLQLLFYSVGIGQISSEVPQNLSASRPQDRQFILSSKKLLLSDSGFYLCAMGQGMANEKLFFGSGTQLSVL.